The rows below give T cell receptor beta chains drawn from one sample of a study of shared clonotypes between healthy human individuals. Sequencing used immunoSEQ multiplex PCR; TCRdb keeps in-frame clones, though not all of them. Of about 1 million clones in the sample, around 74% were seen once. The sample was memory CD4+ T cells sorted from blood. These TCRs come from a man younger than 35 in good health. Each CDR3 is given with its conserved first and last residue. Fields, in order: clone size, V gene, D gene, J gene, CDR3 protein, CDR3 DNA. D genes are given only for firm matches. Only part of the rows carry a size: once, few, many, or a class if the clone is expanded.

abundance: -
v_gene: TRBV28
d_gene: -
j_gene: TRBJ1-6
CDR3aa: CASRAGYNSPLHF
CDR3nt: TGTGCCAGCCGAGCGGGCTATAATTCACCCCTCCACTTT

abundance: -
v_gene: TRBV7-2
d_gene: -
j_gene: TRBJ1-1
CDR3aa: CASSLDFGKGTEAFF
CDR3nt: TGTGCCAGCAGCTTAGACTTTGGTAAGGGGACTGAAGCTTTCTTT

abundance: -
v_gene: TRBV6-4
d_gene: -
j_gene: TRBJ1-2
CDR3aa: CASSDPRPLLDDNYGYTF
CDR3nt: TGTGCCAGCAGTGACCCACGTCCCCTCTTGGACGATAACTATGGCTACACCTTC

abundance: -
v_gene: TRBV25-1
d_gene: TRBD1
j_gene: TRBJ2-7
CDR3aa: CASSDFADRGRHEQYF
CDR3nt: TGTGCCAGCAGTGACTTCGCCGACAGGGGCCGCCACGAGCAGTACTTC

abundance: few
v_gene: TRBV18
d_gene: -
j_gene: TRBJ1-1
CDR3aa: CASSGGRNTEAFF
CDR3nt: TGTGCCAGCTCCGGCGGGCGGAACACTGAAGCTTTCTTT

abundance: once
v_gene: TRBV27
d_gene: -
j_gene: TRBJ2-4
CDR3aa: CASSLRGTKNIQYF
CDR3nt: TGTGCCAGCAGTTTAAGGGGTACCAAAAACATTCAGTACTTC

abundance: few
v_gene: TRBV6-1
d_gene: TRBD1
j_gene: TRBJ1-2
CDR3aa: CASSDWDRVRNGYTF
CDR3nt: TGTGCCAGCAGTGACTGGGACAGGGTCCGCAATGGCTACACCTTC

abundance: once
v_gene: TRBV11-1
d_gene: TRBD2
j_gene: TRBJ2-1
CDR3aa: CASSPRGLAGGNEQFF
CDR3nt: TGTGCCAGCAGCCCCAGGGGACTAGCGGGGGGGAATGAGCAGTTCTTC

abundance: -
v_gene: TRBV5-1
d_gene: TRBD1
j_gene: TRBJ1-1
CDR3aa: CASSRRDRVTEAFF
CDR3nt: TGCGCCAGCAGCCGCCGGGACAGGGTCACTGAAGCTTTCTTT

abundance: -
v_gene: TRBV6-6
d_gene: TRBD1
j_gene: TRBJ2-7
CDR3aa: CASSTYPDRGEQYF
CDR3nt: TGTGCCAGCAGTACCTACCCCGACAGGGGCGAGCAGTACTTC

abundance: few
v_gene: TRBV10-2
d_gene: -
j_gene: TRBJ1-2
CDR3aa: CASSAPPGLGYGYTF
CDR3nt: TGCGCCAGCAGTGCTCCTCCAGGGCTGGGGTATGGCTACACCTTC

abundance: few
v_gene: TRBV2
d_gene: TRBD2
j_gene: TRBJ2-1
CDR3aa: CASSAAGGPSEQFF
CDR3nt: TGTGCCAGCAGTGCAGCGGGAGGGCCCAGTGAGCAGTTCTTC

abundance: -
v_gene: TRBV5-6
d_gene: -
j_gene: TRBJ1-2
CDR3aa: CASSLEGSAYGYTF
CDR3nt: TGTGCCAGCAGCTTGGAGGGCAGCGCCTATGGCTACACCTTC